A selection of T cell receptor beta chains follows, all from one sample in a study of blood T cell repertoires in COVID-19. Sequencing was performed with immunoSEQ multiplex PCR; in TCRdb, only in-frame clones are kept and a portion is missing. The sample holds tens of thousands of clones, around 70% seen once. The sequencing input was peripheral blood. These receptors originate from a woman aged 45 to 65 with active or convalescent COVID-19. The CDR3 runs from the conserved cysteine through the conserved F or W. The D gene is left open where the match is weak. Part of the rows lack a size; the others show once, few, many or a class for expanded clones.

TRBD1,TRBV27,TRBJ1-5,NA,CASSQQGSNQPQHF,TGTGCCAGCAGTCAACAGGGGAGCAATCAGCCCCAGCATTTT
NA,TRBV4-2,TRBJ1-1,NA,CASSPYARDTEAFF,TGTGCCAGCAGCCCATATGCCAGGGACACTGAAGCTTTCTTT
TRBD1,TRBV7-8,TRBJ2-7,NA,CASSLTRDRDYEQYF,TGTGCCAGCAGCTTAACCAGGGACAGGGACTACGAGCAGTACTTC
NA,TRBV5-6,TRBJ1-1,NA,CASSLVGAQNTEAFF,TGTGCCAGCAGCTTGGTGGGGGCGCAGAACACTGAAGCTTTCTTT
NA,TRBV20-1,TRBJ2-3,NA,CSASGGGVGTDTQYF,TGCAGTGCTAGTGGAGGTGGAGTGGGCACAGATACGCAGTATTTT
TRBD2,TRBV7-6,TRBJ2-1,NA,CASSLGTSGSNEQFF,TGTGCCAGCAGCTTAGGGACTAGCGGGAGCAATGAGCAGTTCTTC
TRBD1,TRBV28,TRBJ2-7,NA,CASSFLGTDYEQYF,TGTGCCAGCAGTTTTCTAGGGACAGACTACGAGCAGTACTTC
NA,TRBV28,TRBJ2-3,NA,CASRGGQDTQYF,TGTGCCAGCAGGGGGGGGCAAGATACGCAGTATTTT
TRBD2,TRBV27,TRBJ2-5,NA,CASSPFREGTQYF,TGTGCCAGCAGTCCATTCAGGGAGGGGACCCAGTACTTC
TRBD2,TRBV19,TRBJ2-3,NA,CAVGTSVGTDTQYF,TGTGCCGTCGGGACTAGCGTTGGCACAGATACGCAGTATTTT
TRBD1,TRBV28,TRBJ1-3,NA,CASSSGGPGNTIYF,TGTGCCAGCAGCTCAGGGGGCCCTGGAAACACCATATATTTT
NA,TRBV21-1,TRBJ2-3,NA,CASSKGLVFPSFTDTQYF,TGTGCCAGCAGCAAGGGACTAGTTTTCCCCTCCTTCACAGATACGCAGTATTTT
TRBD1,TRBV11-2,TRBJ2-3,NA,CASSPYLTGGADTQYF,TGTGCCAGCAGTCCCTATTTGACAGGGGGCGCAGATACGCAGTATTTT
NA,TRBV19,TRBJ2-5,once,CASNSGYQETQYF,TGTGCCAGTAACTCGGGGTACCAAGAGACCCAGTACTTC
TRBD1,TRBV28,TRBJ1-4,NA,CASRGQGQNEKLFF,TGTGCCAGCAGAGGACAGGGGCAGAATGAAAAACTGTTTTTT
NA,TRBV28,TRBJ2-1,NA,CASSLTGMEQFF,TGTGCCAGCAGTTTAACAGGGATGGAGCAGTTCTTC
TRBD2,TRBV5-1,TRBJ2-7,NA,CASSLRWAGVLDEQYF,TGCGCCAGCAGCTTGAGGTGGGCGGGAGTCTTAGACGAGCAGTACTTC
TRBD2,TRBV4-2,TRBJ2-5,NA,CASSPKKVAGVEETQYF,TGTGCCAGCAGCCCGAAAAAGGTAGCGGGAGTGGAAGAGACCCAGTACTTC
NA,TRBV11-2,TRBJ1-6,NA,CASSGLQERRLHF,TGTGCCAGCAGCGGCCTACAGGAACGACGCCTCCACTTT
NA,TRBV27,TRBJ1-1,NA,CASSLSVTVNTEAFF,TGTGCCAGCAGTTTATCGGTGACAGTAAACACTGAAGCTTTCTTT
TRBD1,TRBV5-1,TRBJ2-5,NA,CASRGTALETQYF,TGCGCCAGCAGGGGGACAGCGCTTGAGACCCAGTACTTC
NA,TRBV7-2,TRBJ2-5,once,CASTPQEGKETQYF,TGTGCCAGCACTCCCCAGGAGGGCAAAGAGACCCAGTACTTC
NA,TRBV4-1,TRBJ1-1,few,CASSQDEGRTEAFF,TGCGCCAGCAGCCAAGATGAGGGCCGGACTGAAGCTTTCTTT
NA,TRBV29-1,TRBJ2-5,once,CSVELGGETQYF,TGCAGCGTTGAGTTAGGGGGAGAGACCCAGTACTTC
TRBD2,TRBV30,TRBJ2-7,NA,CAWRLAGPYEQYF,TGTGCCTGGAGACTAGCGGGTCCCTACGAGCAGTACTTC
NA,TRBV28,TRBJ1-1,once,CASSLWAGRSGAFF,TGTGCCAGCAGTTTATGGGCAGGGCGGTCAGGGGCTTTCTTT
NA,TRBV28,TRBJ2-2,NA,CASSPGGRDDTGELFF,TGTGCCAGCAGTCCGGGGGGCAGGGATGACACCGGGGAGCTGTTTTTT
TRBD1,TRBV5-4,TRBJ2-5,NA,CASSWDTGDGETQYF,TGTGCCAGCAGCTGGGATACAGGGGATGGAGAGACCCAGTACTTC
TRBD1,TRBV3-1/TRBV3-2,TRBJ2-1,once,CASSQELTRDSYSYNEQFF,TGTGCCAGCAGCCAAGAGTTAACAAGGGACAGCTACTCCTACAATGAGCAGTTCTTC
NA,TRBV27,TRBJ1-6,NA,CASREYNSPLHF,TGTGCCAGCAGGGAGTATAATTCACCCCTCCACTTT
NA,TRBV28,TRBJ2-1,few,CASSSGTLTNNEQFF,TGTGCCAGCAGTTCCGGGACTCTCACGAACAATGAGCAGTTCTTC
NA,TRBV2,TRBJ2-2,few,CASRPRGALDTGELFF,TGTGCCAGCAGGCCCAGGGGGGCTTTGGATACCGGGGAGCTGTTTTTT
NA,TRBV5-4,TRBJ1-2,few,CASSLGTAFNYGYTF,TGTGCCAGCAGCTTGGGGACAGCGTTTAACTATGGCTACACCTTC
TRBD1,TRBV18,TRBJ1-1,few,CASSPPDRAEEAFF,TGTGCCAGCTCACCCCCTGACAGGGCGGAGGAAGCTTTCTTT
NA,TRBV19,TRBJ2-7,NA,CASSTLGGASYEQYF,TGTGCCAGTAGTACTCTCGGCGGGGCCTCCTACGAGCAGTACTTC
NA,TRBV24-1,TRBJ2-1,NA,CATSDWSGSSYNEQFF,TGTGCCACCAGTGATTGGTCCGGGAGCTCCTACAATGAGCAGTTCTTC
TRBD1,TRBV19,TRBJ1-5,NA,CASTLGPGQGGNQPQHF,TGTGCCAGTACCCTAGGCCCCGGACAGGGGGGCAATCAGCCCCAGCATTTT
TRBD1,TRBV5-1,TRBJ2-7,NA,CASSLSVDRGLIHEQYF,TGCGCCAGCAGCTTGTCCGTCGACAGGGGGCTTATCCACGAGCAGTACTTC
NA,TRBV19,TRBJ2-5,NA,CASSVTPGQETQYF,TGTGCCAGTAGTGTGACTCCGGGGCAAGAGACCCAGTACTTC
NA,TRBV4-1,TRBJ2-2,NA,CASSREGLGELFF,TGCGCCAGCAGCCGTGAGGGACTCGGGGAGCTGTTTTTT
NA,TRBV3-1/TRBV3-2,TRBJ2-2,few,CASSVSQVTGELFF,TGTGCCAGCAGCGTCAGCCAGGTCACCGGGGAGCTGTTTTTT
TRBD1,TRBV6-1,TRBJ2-2,once,CASSERGTGRTGELFF,TGTGCCAGCAGTGAGAGAGGGACAGGACGTACCGGGGAGCTGTTTTTT
TRBD1,TRBV30,TRBJ1-4,few,CAWAAGQANEKLFF,TGTGCCTGGGCGGCGGGACAGGCTAATGAAAAACTGTTTTTT
NA,TRBV29-1,TRBJ1-1,once,CSVVEGVAEAFF,TGCAGCGTTGTCGAGGGGGTGGCTGAAGCTTTCTTT
NA,TRBV5-1,TRBJ1-1,NA,CASSLGQGSTEAFF,TGCGCCAGCAGCTTAGGGCAGGGTTCCACTGAAGCTTTCTTT
TRBD1,TRBV18,TRBJ1-1,NA,CASSIQGEMNTEAFF,TGTGCCAGCTCAATACAGGGGGAGATGAACACTGAAGCTTTCTTT
NA,TRBV7-9,TRBJ1-5,NA,CASSLAGDSQPQHF,TGTGCCAGCAGCTTGGCAGGGGATAGTCAGCCCCAGCATTTT
TRBD1,TRBV6-5,TRBJ2-1,NA,CASSDDRASYNEQFF,TGTGCCAGCAGCGACGACAGGGCCTCCTACAATGAGCAGTTCTTC
TRBD1,TRBV5-6,TRBJ2-7,NA,CASSRITTGGTGEQYF,TGTGCCAGCAGCCGAATCACGACAGGGGGCACGGGCGAGCAGTACTTC
NA,TRBV18,TRBJ2-6,NA,CASSPLGREYSGANVLTF,TGTGCCAGCTCACCACTGGGCAGGGAATATTCTGGGGCCAACGTCCTGACTTTC
NA,TRBV5-1,TRBJ2-7,NA,CASSLDRQGGEQYF,TGCGCCAGCAGTTTGGATCGACAGGGAGGCGAGCAGTACTTC
TRBD2,TRBV5-1,TRBJ2-5,NA,CASSLVSGGRRETQYF,TGCGCCAGCAGCTTGGTCAGCGGGGGGAGGCGAGAGACCCAGTACTTC
TRBD1,TRBV2,TRBJ1-2,NA,CASGTGRRGYTF,TGTGCCAGCGGGACAGGGAGGCGAGGCTACACCTTC
NA,TRBV27,TRBJ1-5,NA,CASSLYGGGQPQHF,TGTGCCAGCAGTTTATATGGGGGCGGTCAGCCCCAGCATTTT
NA,TRBV5-6,TRBJ2-1,once,CASSWIPGLYEQFF,TGTGCCAGCAGCTGGATCCCGGGACTTTATGAGCAGTTCTTC
TRBD1,TRBV10-3,TRBJ2-5,NA,CAISWDRAQETQYF,TGTGCCATCAGTTGGGACAGAGCTCAAGAGACCCAGTACTTC
NA,TRBV5-4,TRBJ2-3,few,CASSLAREGTDTQYF,TGTGCCAGCAGCTTGGCCCGGGAAGGCACAGATACGCAGTATTTT
NA,TRBV27,TRBJ1-1,NA,CASSWGTVNTEAFF,TGTGCCAGCAGCTGGGGGACTGTGAACACTGAAGCTTTCTTT
TRBD1,TRBV6-1,TRBJ1-1,NA,CASSEQGAGEAFF,TGTGCCAGCAGTGAACAGGGGGCAGGTGAAGCTTTCTTT